The 16 T cell receptor beta chains reported below all come from one sample, sequenced in a study of T cells in Graves' hyperthyroidism and ophthalmopathy. Researchers took RNA transcripts and amplified the TCR beta CDR3 regions from them. RT-PCR in the first round (using the HTBI primer set) targeted the TCR CDR3. TCRdb redid the calling of the multiplex PCR reads with MiXCR, one entry per CDR3 protein. The sample contains roughly 570,000 distinct CDR3 sequences, approximately 44% of which appear only once. The sample consisted of peripheral blood or thyroid tissue (not recorded which). Receptors originate from an adult woman with Graves' disease, either hyperthyroidism or ophthalmopathy (not recorded which).

This clonotype came up many times. The chain uses TRBV5-1 and TRBJ1-1, with TRBD1 as a possible D gene (5 bases). From germline, CDR1 is SGHRS and CDR2 YFSETQ. The V end was cut by 4 bases, the J end by 5 bases, with 9 bases between. There are 12 residues in the CDR3. The CDR3 DNA reads TGCGCCAGCAGCGGGACGTGGACTGAAGCTTTCTTT. Encoded protein: CASSGTWTEAFF.

This clonotype was counted many times. The V call is TRBV19, the J call TRBJ1-1, with a tentative D call TRBD1 (5 bases). This CDR3 is built from 14 residues. Trimming left V 5 bases short and J 5 bases short, with 15 bases between. Germline assignment: CDR1 LNHDA and CDR2 SQIVND (reference sequence). As DNA, the CDR3 is TGTGCCAGTAGTCCCAGGGCAACGCGGACTGAAGCTTTCTTT. This sequence encodes CASSPRATRTEAFF.

CDR3 loop: CASSQDLWLAGGPEETQYF. The CDR3 nucleotides read TGTGCCAGCAGCCAAGATCTATGGCTAGCGGGAGGGCCCGAAGAGACCCAGTACTTC. This chain joins TRBV12-3 or TRBV12-4 and TRBJ2-5; 12 positions match TRBD2. Trimming took 6 bases from V and 3 from J; bases not matched to a gene: 17. The CDR3 sequence is 19 residues long.

The table lists this clonotype with many counts. The CDR3 here is CASSLRSGTYEQYF. The DNA for the CDR3 is TGTGCCAGCAGCTTACGTAGCGGGACCTACGAGCAGTACTTC. The chain has TRBV7-2 and TRBJ2-7; 8 nucleotides line up with TRBD2. V lost 2 bases, J lost 2 bases, and 2 bases stayed unmatched. This CDR3 is 14 amino acids long. Germline CDR1 SGHTA, CDR2 FQGNSA.

The V call is TRBV20-1, the J call TRBJ1-6; D unclear. The germline V and J ends were trimmed by 3 bases and 7 bases, with 13 bases remaining between them. The CDR3 spans 14 residues. From germline, CDR1 is DFQATT and CDR2 SNEGSKA (reference sequence). This chain's CDR3 is CSASVGVHNSPLHF. The CDR3 DNA is TGCAGTGCTAGTGTCGGGGTCCACAATTCACCCCTCCACTTT.

Concerning this clonotype itself: At one end the junction does not follow the germline gene, possibly because of a read error. The CDR3 loop reads CASSEATGRGHTEAF. CDR3 nucleotide sequence: TGTGCCAGCAGTGAAGCGACAGGCCGGGGACACACTGAAGCTTTC. This sequence joins TRBV6-1 and TRBJ2-6, with D tentatively TRBD1 (6 bases). The CDR3 contains 15 residues. The germline V gene encodes CDR1 MNHNS and CDR2 SASEGT.

This clonotype occurred many times. The rearrangement uses TRBV11-1 and TRBJ1-1; D perhaps matches TRBD1 (5 bases). This CDR3 spans 13 amino acids. Trimming removed 5 bases from V and 3 bases from J, with 10 bases in between. CDR1 and CDR2 (germline): SGHAT, FQDESV (reference sequence). The CDR3 sequence is CASSMGGDTEAFF. Here the CDR3 DNA reads TGTGCCAGCAGCATGGGAGGGGACACTGAAGCTTTCTTT.

This clonotype has a handful of counts. The chain uses TRBV6-2 or TRBV6-3 and TRBJ1-1, with a weak D call TRBD1 (6 bases). Trimming removed 7 bases at V and 0 bases at J, with 21 bases between. CDR1 and CDR2 from the germline V gene are MNHEY and SVGEGT. This CDR3 is 17 amino acids long. CDR3 in amino acids: CASNRGTRHLMNTEAFF. For the CDR3, the DNA is TGTGCCAGCAACCGGGGGACACGGCACCTCATGAACACTGAAGCTTTCTTT.

This clonotype was observed a handful of times. The rearrangement links TRBV20-1 to TRBJ1-2, with 8 bases aligning to TRBD1. This CDR3 contains 14 residues. After removal of 0 bases from V and 4 bases from J, the junction contained 4 bases not matched to a gene. Germline CDR1 is DFQATT and CDR2 is SNEGSKA (reference sequence). This chain's CDR3 is CSAREQGASYGYTF. The CDR3 DNA reads TGCAGTGCTAGAGAGCAGGGGGCTTCCTATGGCTACACCTTC.

This clonotype was recorded many times. An end of the junction differs from the germline gene, which may be a read error. The chain uses TRBV7-9 and TRBJ1-6, with TRBD1 matching over 8 bases. Germline CDR1 SEHNR, CDR2 FQNEAQ (reference sequence). CDR3 length equals 13 residues. The CDR3 spells CASSPSTGAHRIF. CDR3 in DNA: TGTGCCAGCAGCCCGTCGACAGGGGCCCACAGGATCTTT.

This clonotype was seen only a few times. The rearrangement uses TRBV5-6 and TRBJ2-5; perhaps TRBD1 as D (6 bases). This CDR3 contains 13 residues. Germline lookup yields CDR1 SGHDT and CDR2 YYEEEE. Trimming removed 4 bases at V and 5 bases at J, with 12 bases between. The CDR3 sequence is CASSNRVQETQYF. The CDR3 DNA reads as TGTGCCAGCAGCAACAGGGTGCAGGAGACCCAGTACTTC.

This clonotype turned up a few times. CDR3 DNA sequence: TGCAGTGCTAACGACAGGGCGCGGGGCTACACCTTC. Its translation is CSANDRARGYTF. J is TRBJ1-2 and V is TRBV20-1; 7 positions match TRBD1. The V gene's germline CDR1 is DFQATT and CDR2 SNEGSKA (reference sequence). The CDR3 length is 12 residues. Trimming removed 4 bases from V and 8 bases from J; junction bases left unmatched: 7.

Here the CDR3 reads CASREDNSNQPQYF. In nucleotides, the CDR3 is TGTGCCAGCAGGGAGGATAATAGCAATCAGCCCCAGTACTTC. This chain connects TRBV2 to TRBJ2-5; TRBD2 is a possible D gene (5 bases). The germline V gene encodes CDR1 SNHLY and CDR2 FYNNEI. The CDR3 is made up of 14 amino acids. Trimming took 6 bases from V and 9 from J, leaving 20 bases between them.

This clonotype was detected ten times or more. The chain joins TRBV5-1 to TRBJ1-1, with D perhaps matching TRBD1 (6 bases). The CDR3 extends over 16 amino acids. Trimming pared 7 bases from V and 3 bases from J, leaving 22 bases between. Looked up from germline, CDR1 is SGHRS and CDR2 is YFSETQ. The CDR3 protein is CASSQGGRSSDTEAFF. Here the CDR3 DNA reads TGCGCCAGCTCCCAAGGGGGTCGGAGTTCGGACACTGAAGCTTTCTTT.

This clonotype was seen just once. The rearrangement uses TRBV5-1 and TRBJ2-7; a possible D gene is TRBD2 (6 bases). The CDR3 is 12 residues long. Between the trimmed V and J ends, which lost 4 bases and 9 bases, there was a span of 14 bases. Germline CDR1 and CDR2: SGHRS and YFSETQ. The CDR3 coding sequence is TGCGCCAGCAGCCTTGGGACTCTCGGGCAGTACTTC. It translates to CASSLGTLGQYF.

This clonotype showed up just a few times. This chain connects TRBV10-3 to TRBJ2-6; D might be TRBD2 (6 bases). The V gene's germline CDR1 is ENHRY and CDR2 SYGVKD. V lost 3 bases and J lost 1, with 10 bases in between. The CDR3 covers 16 residues. This CDR3 reads CAISDRGGSGANVLTF. CDR3 DNA sequence: TGTGCCATCAGTGACCGAGGAGGGTCTGGGGCCAACGTCCTGACTTTC.